This TCR beta chain was found in a study of T-cell reconstitution after alpha-beta-depleted transplantation in children (dated by TCRdb to about 2016). Study-wide context: The study quantitatively tracked T-cell immune reconstitution after TCRalphabeta/CD19-depleted allogeneic hematopoietic cell transplantation in children using TCR repertoire profiling.

Results the study describes overall, beyond this receptor: In some patients, the high TCRbeta diversity seen at day 60 was put down to recipient T cells and intrathymic progenitors that had survived conditioning. The apparently early alphabetaT-cell count recovery about two months after transplant was reportedly dependent on only several hundred rapidly expanded clones derived from non-depleted graft cells. Hyperexpanded clone frequencies declined over subsequent months; after one year, T-cell counts and TCRbeta diversity were mostly attributed to newly produced T cells.

Library prep was done by PCR. Sequenced using an Illumina HiSeq 2500. To normalize quantification of the TCRbeta repertoire, the TCR libraries were built with molecular barcoding that relied on unique molecular identifiers. TCRdb reprocessing: public reads trimmed at Q25 with fastp, clones called with MiXCR, in-frame beta chains kept. Identical CDR3 proteins give one entry, which carries the most common genes and DNA. For this sample there are about 870,000 distinct CDR3 sequences; approximately 15% appear just once. The leading ten clones occupy roughly 5% of the sample. The CDR3 spans 14 residues, from the cysteine through the phenylalanine. CDR3 DNA is the only sequence kept; it has 42 bases, read in frame from the first base. V loses 8 bases of germline sequence and J loses 4 bases, and the interval between the two ends is 17 bases. What this sample's treatment or condition label stands for: allogeneic hematopoietic cell transplantation with graft depleted of TCRalphabeta T cells and CD19 B cells. The children who served as transplant recipients had been given grafts of TCRalphabeta/CD19-depleted allogeneic hematopoietic cells.

As to this clonotype: The antigen it binds to is not known. Per-base qualities were not stored, and no clone one base away is much larger.

Recombination joined TRBV12-3 or TRBV12-4 with TRBJ1-2; TRBD1 is possibly the D segment (6 matching bases). The origin of this receptor is a male patient aged 10-17 years who had a stem cell transplant for acute lymphoblastic leukemia, so the T cells may come from the graft donor. The sequenced sample was PBMCs, mostly from graft donor cells, obtained 360 days after TCRalphabeta/CD19-depleted stem cell transplant. The bases read TGTGCCAGCCCCGGGGGCGGGGATCCCTATGGCTACACCTTC. It translates as CASPGGGDPYGYTF.